Following are 18 T cell receptor beta chains from one sample sequenced in a study of long-term antiretroviral therapy in people with HIV. Sequencing used immunoSEQ v3.0 at survey level. TCRdb's table, derived via immunoSEQ multiplex PCR, lists solely in-frame clones and lacks some. The data show 30,000 to 40,000 clones, roughly 80% seen once. Specimen: unsorted PBMCs, collected 0.4 years before starting antiretroviral therapy. All receptors derive from a man aged 18-30 years with HIV.

J is TRBJ1-5 and V is TRBV7-9, with no clear D. The germline V gene has CDR1 SEHNR and CDR2 FQNEAQ (reference sequence). The CDR3 extends over 13 amino acids. Trimming stripped 2 bases from V and 3 bases from J, with 5 bases between. CDR3 nucleotides: TGTGCCAGCAGCTTACCCGACAATCAGCCCCAGCATTTT. Translated, it gives CASSLPDNQPQHF.

This clone was seen a single time. The gene calls are TRBV7-2 and TRBJ1-3; weak D call: TRBD1 (5 bases). CDR1 is SGHTA, CDR2 FQGNSA, per germline. V lost 2 bases and J 2 bases, leaving 13 bases between the germline ends. The CDR3 is made up of 16 amino acids. The CDR3: CASSLTGGGTGNTIYF. The DNA for the CDR3 is TGTGCCAGCAGCTTAACCGGCGGGGGGACTGGAAACACCATATATTTT.

The chain recombines TRBV5-4 with TRBJ1-3, with D perhaps matching TRBD1 (6 bases). V was cut by 4 bases and J by 7 bases, with 18 bases left in between. Germline V CDR1 and CDR2: SGHNT, YYREEE (reference sequence). The CDR3 runs 15 residues. The CDR3 is CASSPSGGDRNTIYF. The CDR3 region has the DNA TGTGCCAGCAGCCCGTCTGGGGGCGATAGGAACACCATATATTTT.

The chain uses TRBV5-1 and TRBJ2-3, with 14 bases matching TRBD2. With 3 bases clipped from V and 4 bases from J, the junction kept 7 bases outside the gene matches. The CDR3 has 17 amino acids. Germline V CDR1 and CDR2: SGHRS, YFSETQ. The CDR3 DNA follows: TGCGCCAGCAGCTCCGGGACTAGCGGGAGCGGGTCAGATACGCAGTATTTT. It yields the protein CASSSGTSGSGSDTQYF.

The chain joins TRBV6-4 to TRBJ2-2, with 14 bases matching TRBD2. The CDR3 runs to 15 residues. With V trimmed by 6 bases and J by 6 bases, 3 bases remained unmatched. Germline values: CDR1 MRHNA, CDR2 SNTAGT. In nucleotides, the CDR3 is TGTGCCAGCAGAGAGACTAGCGGGGGGGCCGGGGAGCTGTTTTTT. It translates to CASRETSGGAGELFF.

There are a few counts of this clone. The chain employs TRBV10-3 and TRBJ1-6; D not certain. Germline assignment: CDR1 ENHRY and CDR2 SYGVKD. The V gene lost 3 bases and the J gene lost 10 bases, with 13 bases spanning the gap. There are 14 residues in the CDR3. The CDR3 region is CAISDYSSSSPLHF. The CDR3 DNA reads as TGTGCCATCAGTGATTACTCTTCGAGCTCACCCCTCCACTTT.

V usage is TRBV9 and J usage is TRBJ2-1, with 7 bases matching TRBD1. V lost 4 bases, J lost 0 bases, and 4 bases stayed unmatched. There are 15 residues in the CDR3. CDR1 is SGDLS and CDR2 is YYNGEE in the germline V gene. This chain's CDR3 is CASSPTGDSYNEQFF. The DNA of the CDR3 is TGTGCCAGCAGCCCTACAGGGGACTCCTACAATGAGCAGTTCTTC.

The chain joins TRBV5-1 to TRBJ2-2; 8 nucleotides line up with TRBD2. V lost 4 bases, J lost 6 bases, and 8 bases stayed unmatched. The CDR3 loop spans 15 amino acids. In germline, CDR1 is SGHRS, CDR2 YFSETQ. The CDR3 loop reads CASSTGTREPGELFF. The CDR3, as DNA: TGCGCCAGCAGCACCGGGACTAGAGAACCCGGGGAGCTGTTTTTT.

The chain has TRBV6-7 and TRBJ2-1, with a possible D match to TRBD1 (6 bases). TRBV6-7 carries the ORF label, with uncertain function. This CDR3 has 11 amino acids. V was pared by 9 bases and J by 6 bases, with 9 bases between. CDR3 sequence (DNA): TGTGCCAGATACAGGGCCAATGAGCAGTTCTTC. This sequence encodes CARYRANEQFF.

A single count supports this clone. The chain recombines TRBV7-9 with TRBJ1-3, with D perhaps TRBD1 (5 bases). Germline CDR1 reads SEHNR; CDR2 reads FQNEAQ (reference sequence). The CDR3 totals 15 residues. V lost 5 bases and J 0 bases, leaving 11 bases between the germline ends. CDR3 DNA: TGTGCCAGCAGCCCAAGGGGAGCCTCTGGAAACACCATATATTTT. This encodes CASSPRGASGNTIYF.

The genes are TRBV6-5 and TRBJ1-2; a possible D gene is TRBD1 (5 bases). The CDR3 sequence is 14 residues long. The V and J ends lost 7 bases and 1 base respectively, with 13 bases between them. The germline CDR1 and CDR2 sequences are MNHEY and SVGAGI. In DNA form, the CDR3 reads TGTGCCAGCACCGCGGCGGGACTTAACTATGGCTACACCTTC. Its protein is CASTAAGLNYGYTF.

The chain combines TRBV5-4 with TRBJ1-1, with D tentatively TRBD1 (6 bases). Germline CDR1 and CDR2: SGHNT and YYREEE (reference sequence). This CDR3 is 16 amino acids long. The V end lost 4 bases, the J end lost 0 bases, and 16 bases lay between the germline ends. The CDR3 coding sequence is TGTGCCAGCAGCCGGCTACAGGGCTGGATGAACACTGAAGCTTTCTTT. It specifies CASSRLQGWMNTEAFF.

A word on this clone: The same CDR3 can be traced to other DNA sequences in this sample. The chain employs TRBV5-1 and TRBJ1-4; TRBD1 matches at 11 bases. Germline loops: CDR1 SGHRS, CDR2 YFSETQ. V shed 4 bases and J 5 bases; nucleotides not matched to a gene: 7. There are 16 residues in the CDR3. CDR3 DNA sequence: TGCGCCAGCAGCCCCGGGACAGGGGGGACCAATGAAAAACTGTTTTTT. Its protein product is CASSPGTGGTNEKLFF.

The chain uses TRBV6-4 and TRBJ1-5, with D possibly being TRBD1 (5 bases). V was pared by 8 bases and J by 15 bases, with 17 bases between. The CDR3 runs 11 residues. The germline CDR1 and CDR2 sequences are MRHNA and SNTAGT. CDR3 bases: TGTGCCAGCCCTCCAGGGCATCTCCGGCATTTT. Amino acids: CASPPGHLRHF.

The chain employs TRBV13 and TRBJ2-3; D call uncertain. With 5 bases removed from V and 4 bases from J, the gap between germline ends came to 13 bases. The length of the CDR3 is 14 residues. CDR1 is PRHDT and CDR2 is FYEKMQ in the germline V gene (reference sequence). The CDR3 loop reads CASSTDPIADTQYF. CDR3 nucleotide sequence: TGTGCCAGCAGCACCGACCCAATCGCAGATACGCAGTATTTT.

The rearrangement uses TRBV29-1 and TRBJ2-3, with 8 bases that match TRBD1. CDR1 SQVTM and CDR2 ANQGSEA come from the germline V gene. CDR3 length equals 14 residues. J gave up 4 bases and V 1 base, and 4 bases lay outside the gene matches. The CDR3 spells CSVEVQGGSDTQYF. The CDR3 DNA reads as TGCAGCGTTGAAGTACAGGGGGGTTCAGATACGCAGTATTTT.

This chain links TRBV4-3 with TRBJ1-2; 12 positions agree with TRBD1. The CDR3 contains 17 residues. Per germline, CDR1 LGHNA and CDR2 YSLEER. The J segment lost 4 bases and the V segment lost 0 bases, leaving 6 bases of the junction unmatched. For the CDR3, the DNA is TGCGCCAGCAGCCAAGACCTGGGGACAGGGGGCTCCTATGGCTACACCTTC. It yields the protein CASSQDLGTGGSYGYTF.

V gene TRBV4-2 combines with J gene TRBJ2-1, with 11 bases identical to TRBD1. The CDR3 runs 15 residues. The V gene end was trimmed by 3 bases and the J gene end by 6 bases; junction bases not matched to a gene: 4. CDR1 LGHNA and CDR2 YNFKEQ come from the germline V gene. The CDR3 protein is CASSQGQGGINEQFF. In DNA form, the CDR3 reads TGTGCCAGCAGCCAGGGACAGGGGGGGATCAATGAGCAGTTCTTC.